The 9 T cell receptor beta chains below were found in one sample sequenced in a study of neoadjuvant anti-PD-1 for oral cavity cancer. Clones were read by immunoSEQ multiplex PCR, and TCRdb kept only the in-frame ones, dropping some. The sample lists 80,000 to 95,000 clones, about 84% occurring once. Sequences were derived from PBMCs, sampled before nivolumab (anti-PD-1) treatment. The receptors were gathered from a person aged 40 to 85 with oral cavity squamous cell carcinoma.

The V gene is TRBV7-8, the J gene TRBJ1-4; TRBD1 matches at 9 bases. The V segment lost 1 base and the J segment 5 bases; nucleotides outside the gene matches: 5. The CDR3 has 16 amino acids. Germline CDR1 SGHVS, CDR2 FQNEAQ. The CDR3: CASSLGGQGYNEKLFF. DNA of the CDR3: TGTGCCAGCAGCTTAGGGGGACAGGGATACAATGAAAAACTGTTTTTT.

CDR3 nucleotides: TGTGCCAGCAGCGACGGACTAGCTGTCACAGATACGCAGTATTTT. It codes for CASSDGLAVTDTQYF. The chain joins TRBV9 to TRBJ2-3; 8 bases map to TRBD2. J was trimmed by 2 bases and V by 3 bases; bases with no gene match: 5. In germline, CDR1 is SGDLS, CDR2 YYNGEE. The CDR3 sequence is 15 residues long. The full variable domain, rest sourced from reference TRBV9 and TRBJ2-3, is DSGVTQTPKHLITATGQRVTLRCSPRSGDLSVYWYQQSLDQGLQFLIQYYNGEERAKGNILERFSAQQFPDLHSELNLSSLELGDSALYFCASSDGLAVTDTQYFGPGTRLTVL.

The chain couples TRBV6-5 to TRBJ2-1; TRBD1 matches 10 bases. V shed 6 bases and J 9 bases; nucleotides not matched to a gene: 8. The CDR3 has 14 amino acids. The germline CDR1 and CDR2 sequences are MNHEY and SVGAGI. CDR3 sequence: CASSPRQGAVEQFF. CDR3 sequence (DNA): TGTGCCAGCAGCCCCAGACAGGGGGCGGTTGAGCAGTTCTTC.

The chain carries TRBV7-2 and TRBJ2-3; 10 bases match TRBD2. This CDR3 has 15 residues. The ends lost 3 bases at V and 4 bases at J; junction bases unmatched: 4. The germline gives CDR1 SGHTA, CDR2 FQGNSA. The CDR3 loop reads CASSLLAGVADTQYF. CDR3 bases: TGTGCCAGCAGCTTGCTAGCGGGAGTGGCAGATACGCAGTATTTT.

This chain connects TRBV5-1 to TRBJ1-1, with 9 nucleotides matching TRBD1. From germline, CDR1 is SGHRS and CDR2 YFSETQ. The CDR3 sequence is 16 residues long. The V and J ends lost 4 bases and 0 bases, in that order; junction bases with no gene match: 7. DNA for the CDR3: TGCGCCAGCAGCCCCCGACAGGGGGTAATGAACACTGAAGCTTTCTTT. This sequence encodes CASSPRQGVMNTEAFF.

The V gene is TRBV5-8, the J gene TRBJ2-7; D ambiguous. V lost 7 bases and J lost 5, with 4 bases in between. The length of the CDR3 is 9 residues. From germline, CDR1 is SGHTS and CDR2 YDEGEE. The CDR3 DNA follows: TGTGCCAGCTGGCACGAGCAGTACTTC. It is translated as CASWHEQYF.

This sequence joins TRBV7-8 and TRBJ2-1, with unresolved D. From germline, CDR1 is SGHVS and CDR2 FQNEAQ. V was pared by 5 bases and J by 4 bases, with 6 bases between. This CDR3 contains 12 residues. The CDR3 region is CASSPGYNEQFF. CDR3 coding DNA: TGTGCCAGCAGCCCTGGGTACAATGAGCAGTTCTTC.

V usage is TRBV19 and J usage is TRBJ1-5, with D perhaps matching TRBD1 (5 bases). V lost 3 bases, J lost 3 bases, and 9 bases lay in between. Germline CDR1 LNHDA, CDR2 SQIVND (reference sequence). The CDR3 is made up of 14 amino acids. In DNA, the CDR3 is TGTGCCAGTAGTATGGGACCGATCAATCAGCCCCAGCATTTT. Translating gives CASSMGPINQPQHF.

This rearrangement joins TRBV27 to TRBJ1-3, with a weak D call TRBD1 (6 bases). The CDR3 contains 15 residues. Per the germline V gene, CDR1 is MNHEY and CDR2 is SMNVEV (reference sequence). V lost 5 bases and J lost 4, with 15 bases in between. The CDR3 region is CASSLGTSAGNTIYF. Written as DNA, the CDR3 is TGTGCCAGCAGTCTAGGGACATCGGCGGGAAACACCATATATTTT.